These T cell receptor beta chains were read from a single sample in a study of cytomegalovirus exposure and HLA in healthy donors. Only in-frame clones appear in the TCRdb table, and some are missing; sequencing was by immunoSEQ multiplex PCR. The data contain over 80,000 clones, about 74% of them seen just once; the ten biggest clones take up around 17%. Sequencing was carried out using PBMCs. These receptors all come from a man aged 55-75 years in good health and CMV-seropositive. The CDR3 runs from the conserved cysteine through the conserved F or W. Each record gives: clone size, D gene, J gene, V gene, CDR3 protein, CDR3 DNA. D genes are given only for firm matches. The listing skips clone size in some rows; elsewhere it reads once, few, many or a size class.

few - TRBJ1-1 TRBV5-4 CASSLGIEAFF TGTGCCAGCAGCCTCGGGATTGAAGCTTTCTTT
- - TRBJ2-2 TRBV11-2 CASSLGRGAGELFF TGTGCCAGCAGCTTAGGTCGCGGGGCCGGGGAGCTGTTTTTT
- - TRBJ2-1 TRBV4-1 CASSQVQNLYNEQFF TGCGCCAGCAGCCAAGTCCAGAACCTCTACAATGAGCAGTTCTTC
- TRBD1 TRBJ1-2 TRBV29-1 CSGGTAPEGGYTF TGCAGCGGAGGGACAGCCCCCGAGGGTGGCTACACCTTC
- TRBD2 TRBJ2-1 TRBV4-2 CASSPRLAGGPSYNEQFF TGTGCCAGCAGCCCCCGACTAGCGGGGGGGCCCTCCTACAATGAGCAGTTCTTC
once TRBD1 TRBJ2-4 TRBV6-5 CASRTGGRGNIQYF TGTGCCAGCAGGACAGGGGGCCGGGGAAACATTCAGTACTTC
- - TRBJ1-4 TRBV5-1 CASSLSSQGGEKLFF TGCGCCAGCAGCTTGTCGTCGCAGGGAGGGGAAAAACTGTTTTTT
few TRBD1 TRBJ1-5 TRBV5-1 CASSSGTGEGQPQHF TGCGCCAGCAGCTCCGGGACAGGTGAAGGGCAGCCCCAGCATTTT
- TRBD1 TRBJ1-2 TRBV11-1 CASSRGGGQGSYGYTF TGTGCCAGCAGCCGCGGTGGGGGACAGGGGAGCTATGGCTACACCTTC
few TRBD1 TRBJ1-2 TRBV6-5 CASSLGTTGGHGYTF TGTGCCAGCAGTCTCGGCACTACAGGGGGACATGGCTACACCTTC
once - TRBJ1-6 TRBV4-1 CASSQGPSFPLHF TGCGCCAGCAGCCAAGGTCCCTCCTTCCCCCTCCACTTT
- TRBD1 TRBJ2-4 TRBV7-9 CASSLALRTGENIQYF TGTGCCAGCAGCTTAGCGTTACGGACAGGGGAAAACATTCAGTACTTC
once - TRBJ2-1 TRBV29-1 CSADSVNYNEQFF TGCAGCGCAGACAGCGTAAATTACAATGAGCAGTTCTTC
- - TRBJ2-5 TRBV6-5 CASSHPTGVQYF TGTGCCAGCAGCCATCCGACAGGCGTGCAGTACTTC
- TRBD2 TRBJ2-1 TRBV5-1 CASSYGRARNRDNEQFF TGCGCCAGCAGCTACGGGAGGGCCCGAAATAGGGACAATGAGCAGTTCTTC
- - TRBJ1-2 TRBV7-9 CASSLDGDLTRGYTF TGTGCCAGCAGCTTAGACGGAGACTTAACGAGGGGCTACACCTTC